This T cell receptor (beta chain) emerged from a study of CD8 T cells in ankylosing spondylitis. For TCR beta, libraries came from quantitative 5'-RACE with molecular barcodes. MiXCR, run by TCRdb on the 5' RACE reads, gives a single entry per CDR3 protein. This table holds some 200,000 distinct CDR3 sequences, approximately 24% found once. Points from the study as a whole: Existing reports had already noted some motif variants in reactive arthritis synovial fluid and blood.

Trimming cost V 2 bases and J 8 bases, with 23 bases left between them. The CDR3 has 17 amino acids. Germline V gene data show CDR1 as SGHRS and CDR2 as YFSETQ. With regard to this clonotype: Antigen: not known.

The J gene is TRBJ2-1, the V gene TRBV5-1; D possibly matches TRBD1 or TRBD2 (6 bases each). The sequencing input was blood, either unsorted or a sorted T cell fraction (not recorded which). This sequence was found in a male donor with ankylosing spondylitis or in good health (not recorded which). CDR3 DNA sequence: TGCGCCAGCAGCTTTTTCCCCTACAAAAACAGGGAGGATGAGCAGTTCTTC. This encodes CASSFFPYKNREDEQFF.